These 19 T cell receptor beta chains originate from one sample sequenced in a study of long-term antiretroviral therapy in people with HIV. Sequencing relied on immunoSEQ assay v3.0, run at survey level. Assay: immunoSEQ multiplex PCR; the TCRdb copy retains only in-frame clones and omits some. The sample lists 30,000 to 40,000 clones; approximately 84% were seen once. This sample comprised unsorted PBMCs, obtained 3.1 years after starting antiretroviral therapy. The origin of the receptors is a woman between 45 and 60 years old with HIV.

In nucleotides, the CDR3 is TGTGCCTGGAGTCTGAATAGCGGGGTGGAGACCCAGTACTTC. Protein: CAWSLNSGVETQYF. The V gene is TRBV30, the J gene TRBJ2-5, with 8 positions matching TRBD2. The CDR3 has 14 residues. The trim removed 2 bases at V and 5 bases at J, leaving 7 bases unmatched. Germline loops: CDR1 GTSNPN, CDR2 SVGIG (reference sequence).

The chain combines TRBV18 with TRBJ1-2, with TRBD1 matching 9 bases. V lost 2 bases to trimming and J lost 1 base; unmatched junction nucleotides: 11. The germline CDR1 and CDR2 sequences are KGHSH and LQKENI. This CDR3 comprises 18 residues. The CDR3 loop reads CASSPVGSGTGINYGYTF. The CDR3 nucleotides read TGTGCCAGCTCACCAGTCGGATCCGGGACAGGGATTAACTATGGCTACACCTTC.

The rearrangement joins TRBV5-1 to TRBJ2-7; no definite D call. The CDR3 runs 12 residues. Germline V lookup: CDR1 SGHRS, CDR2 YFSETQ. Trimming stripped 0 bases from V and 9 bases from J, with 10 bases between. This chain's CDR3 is CASSLGPWGQYF. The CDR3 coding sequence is TGCGCCAGCAGCTTGGGCCCCTGGGGGCAGTACTTC.

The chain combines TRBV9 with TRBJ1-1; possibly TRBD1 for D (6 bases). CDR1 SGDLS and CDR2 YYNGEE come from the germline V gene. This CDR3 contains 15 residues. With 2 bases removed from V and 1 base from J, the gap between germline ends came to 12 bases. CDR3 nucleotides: TGTGCCAGCAGCGTGAACAGGGTAGGGAACACTGAAGCTTTCTTT. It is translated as CASSVNRVGNTEAFF. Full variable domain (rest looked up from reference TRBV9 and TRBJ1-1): DSGVTQTPKHLITATGQRVTLRCSPRSGDLSVYWYQQSLDQGLQFLIQYYNGEERAKGNILERFSAQQFPDLHSELNLSSLELGDSALYFCASSVNRVGNTEAFFGQGTRLTVV.

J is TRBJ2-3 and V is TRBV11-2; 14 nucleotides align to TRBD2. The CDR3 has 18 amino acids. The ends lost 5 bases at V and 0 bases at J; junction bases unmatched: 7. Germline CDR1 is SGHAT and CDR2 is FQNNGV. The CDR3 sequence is CASSPGLAGVISTDTQYF. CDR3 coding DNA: TGTGCCAGCAGCCCGGGACTAGCGGGGGTAATTAGCACAGATACGCAGTATTTT.

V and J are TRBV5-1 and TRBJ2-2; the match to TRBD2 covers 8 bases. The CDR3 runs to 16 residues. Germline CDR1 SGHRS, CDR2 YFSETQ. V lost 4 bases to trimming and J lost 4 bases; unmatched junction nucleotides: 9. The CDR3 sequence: CASSTSPGGATGELFF. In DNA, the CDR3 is TGCGCCAGCAGCACTTCTCCCGGGGGGGCCACCGGGGAGCTGTTTTTT.

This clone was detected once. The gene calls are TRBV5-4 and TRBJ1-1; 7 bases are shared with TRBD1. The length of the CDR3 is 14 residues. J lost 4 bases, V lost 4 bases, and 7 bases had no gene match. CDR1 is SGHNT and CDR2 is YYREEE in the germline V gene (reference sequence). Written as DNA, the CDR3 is TGTGCCAGCAGCCGAGAGGGGGCGACCACTGAAGCTTTCTTT. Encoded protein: CASSREGATTEAFF.

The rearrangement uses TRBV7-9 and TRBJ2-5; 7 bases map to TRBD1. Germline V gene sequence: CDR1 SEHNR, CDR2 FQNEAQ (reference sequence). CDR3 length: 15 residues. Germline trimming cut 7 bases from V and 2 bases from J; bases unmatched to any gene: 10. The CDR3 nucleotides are TGTGCCAGCAACCATTTACCGGGACAGCAAGAGACCCAGTACTTC. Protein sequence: CASNHLPGQQETQYF.

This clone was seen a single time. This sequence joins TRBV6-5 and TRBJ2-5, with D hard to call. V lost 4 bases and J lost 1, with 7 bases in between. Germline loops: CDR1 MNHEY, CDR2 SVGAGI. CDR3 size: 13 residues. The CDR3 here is CASSWSGQETQYF. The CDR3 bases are TGTGCCAGCAGTTGGTCGGGCCAAGAGACCCAGTACTTC.

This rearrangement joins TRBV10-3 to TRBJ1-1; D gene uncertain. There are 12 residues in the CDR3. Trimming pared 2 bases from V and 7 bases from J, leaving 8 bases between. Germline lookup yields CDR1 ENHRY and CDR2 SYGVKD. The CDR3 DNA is TGTGCCATCAGTGAGGCGGACGGTGAAGCTTTCTTT. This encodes CAISEADGEAFF.

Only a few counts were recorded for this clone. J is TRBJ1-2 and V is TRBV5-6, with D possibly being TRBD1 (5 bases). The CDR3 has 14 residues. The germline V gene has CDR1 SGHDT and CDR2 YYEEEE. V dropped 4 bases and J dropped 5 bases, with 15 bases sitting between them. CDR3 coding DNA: TGTGCCAGCAGCCAATTTCAGGGTCGGTATGGCTACACCTTC. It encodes CASSQFQGRYGYTF.

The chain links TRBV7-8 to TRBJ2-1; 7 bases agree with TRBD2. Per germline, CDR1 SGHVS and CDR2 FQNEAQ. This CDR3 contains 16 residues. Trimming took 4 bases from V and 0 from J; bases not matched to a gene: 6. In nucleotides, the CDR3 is TGTGCCAGCAGCTCGTCTAGCGGAAGCTCCTACAATGAGCAGTTCTTC. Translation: CASSSSSGSSYNEQFF.

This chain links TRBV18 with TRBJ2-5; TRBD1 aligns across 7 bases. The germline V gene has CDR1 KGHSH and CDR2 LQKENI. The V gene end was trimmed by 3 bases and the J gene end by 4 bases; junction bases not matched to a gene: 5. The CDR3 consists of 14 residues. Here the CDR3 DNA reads TGTGCCAGCTCACCCCAGACAGGGCGAGAGACCCAGTACTTC. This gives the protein CASSPQTGRETQYF.

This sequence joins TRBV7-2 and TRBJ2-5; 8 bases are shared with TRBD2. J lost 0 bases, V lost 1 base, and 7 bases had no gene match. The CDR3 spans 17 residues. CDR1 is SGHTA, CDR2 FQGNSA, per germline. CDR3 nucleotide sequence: TGTGCCAGCAGCTTAGGCCGGGGGGGGCGGAACCAAGAGACCCAGTACTTC. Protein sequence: CASSLGRGGRNQETQYF.

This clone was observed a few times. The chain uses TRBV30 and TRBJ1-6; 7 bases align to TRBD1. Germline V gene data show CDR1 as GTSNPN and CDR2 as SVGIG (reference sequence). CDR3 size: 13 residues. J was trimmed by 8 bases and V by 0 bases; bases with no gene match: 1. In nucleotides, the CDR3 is TGTGCCTGGAGTGTCCAGGGGGATTCACCCCTCCACTTT. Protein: CAWSVQGDSPLHF.

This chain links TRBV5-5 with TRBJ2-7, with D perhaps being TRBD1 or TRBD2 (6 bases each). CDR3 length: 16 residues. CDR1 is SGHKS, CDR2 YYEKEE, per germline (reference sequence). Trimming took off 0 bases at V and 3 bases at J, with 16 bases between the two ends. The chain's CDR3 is CASSLEPRGGSYEQYV. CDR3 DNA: TGTGCCAGCAGCTTGGAACCCAGAGGGGGGAGCTACGAGCAGTACGTC.

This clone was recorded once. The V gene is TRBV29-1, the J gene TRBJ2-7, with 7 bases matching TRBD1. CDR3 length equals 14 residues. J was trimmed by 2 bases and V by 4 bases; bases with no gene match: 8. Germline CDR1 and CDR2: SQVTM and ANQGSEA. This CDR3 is CSVVQPGTAYEQYF. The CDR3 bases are TGCAGCGTTGTTCAGCCTGGGACAGCCTACGAGCAGTACTTC.

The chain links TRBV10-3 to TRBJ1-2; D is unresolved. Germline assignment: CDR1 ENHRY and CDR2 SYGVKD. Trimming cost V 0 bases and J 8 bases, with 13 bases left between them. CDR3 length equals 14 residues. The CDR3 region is CAISESGVGWGYTF. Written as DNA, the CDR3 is TGTGCCATCAGTGAGTCCGGGGTGGGCTGGGGCTACACCTTC.

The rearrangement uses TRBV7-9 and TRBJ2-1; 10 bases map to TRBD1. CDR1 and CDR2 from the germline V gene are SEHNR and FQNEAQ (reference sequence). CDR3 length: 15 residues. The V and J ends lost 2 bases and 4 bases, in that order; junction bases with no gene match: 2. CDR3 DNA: TGTGCCAGCAGCTTAAGACAGGGGGCATACAATGAGCAGTTCTTC. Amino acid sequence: CASSLRQGAYNEQFF.